The present TCR beta chain was sequenced within a study of cytomegalovirus exposure and HLA in healthy donors. Study findings and constraints: Reportedly, diagnosis of cytomegalovirus status by the classifier showed high specificity and sensitivity.

In regard to this clone: Its target is not known.

A multiplex PCR was run with 60 Vbeta primers and 13 Jbeta primers. The data were produced by immunoSEQ multiplex PCR, yet TCRdb's version contains in-frame clones alone and is incomplete. The sample comprises about 130,000 clones, over 60% of which are singletons, and about 3.1% rests with the top ten. With 10 bases removed from V and 1 base from J, the gap between germline ends came to 13 bases. The CDR3 runs to 14 residues. The V gene's germline CDR1 is ENHRY and CDR2 SYGVKD. This chain connects TRBV10-3 to TRBJ2-2, with D perhaps TRBD1 (5 bases). This TCR was recovered from a man between 35 and 55 years old in good health and CMV-seronegative. Material for sequencing was PBMCs. The CDR3 loop is CATRGRENTGELFF. The CDR3 coding sequence is TGTGCCACCCGAGGCAGGGAGAACACCGGGGAGCTGTTTTTT.